This T cell receptor beta chain comes out of a study of blood T cell repertoires in COVID-19 (dated by TCRdb to about 2020). Background on the whole study: The collaborator samples originated in the United States, Italy and Spain and spanned the acute and convalescent phases of COVID-19. The material from the prospective study consisted of cDNA or gDNA derived from T cells, B-cell-depleted T cells, or PBMCs. Deeply sampled blood TCRbeta repertoires from subjects exposed to, actively infected with, or recovered from COVID-19 were included in the dataset. The repertoires were released in a freely available public database intended as a resource for research on the immune response to SARS-CoV-2. Samples were obtained from the ongoing ImmuneRACE study (first 160 participants) and from over 1,000 subjects provided by 6 global collaborators. Nearly every sample came with metadata listing a de-identified subject ID, COVID-19 status, age in years and sex. Where HLA class I and class II types were available, the types were taken from metadata supplied by the sample provider, not from assay-based typing. The paper's findings and limits, for the study overall: The amount of clinical and demographic metadata varied by source and participant and was provided uncurated.

The immunoSEQ Assay, a bias-controlled multiplex PCR, was used to amplify TCRbeta CDR3 regions from genomic DNA. The authors' analysis ran thus. Within the assay, amplification of reference gene primers was used to estimate how many nucleated cells each sample contained. To quantify the absolute abundance of each unique TCRbeta CDR3 rearrangement, sequence reads were collapsed and filtered. For each sample, productive Simpson clonality was calculated as the square root of Simpson's diversity index across productive rearrangements. Entries here come from immuneACCESS through TCRdb and include only in-frame sequences with V and J called. Some clones fail to appear in such tables; in the studies checked, an unresolved V gene covers under half of the shortfall, and the cause of the remainder is unknown. Clone size and V and J calls were adopted from that table, with D and trimming inferred from the DNA. This sample gives a few hundred thousand clones in total; approximately 89% of them show up just once. The ten largest clones add up to roughly a tenth of the sample.

On this clone: Which antigen it targets is not known. No clone much larger than this one lies a single base away; base qualities are absent.

The CDR3 spans 16 residues, from the cysteine through the phenylalanine. Just CDR3 DNA is preserved here, 48 bases in frame from base 1. From a lookup of the germline V gene (reference sequence), CDR1 and CDR2 are LGHDT and YNNKEL. V is pruned by 5 bases and J by 0 bases, leaving 7 bases of the junction without a gene match. In the prospective study, participants were about 18 to 95 years old, resided in 24 geographic areas of the United States, and were enrolled through a virtual design. In the prospective study, participants were assigned to cohorts based on the clinical history participants reported in a screening survey and a study questionnaire. ImmuneRACE Cohort 3 recovered participants were defined by two consecutive negative NP/OP PCR tests, healthcare professional clearance, or symptom resolution. Each participant in the prospective study had whole blood, serum and a nasopharyngeal or oropharyngeal swab collected by mobile phlebotomists. Over a roughly 2-month period, participants in the prospective study had the option of providing additional blood draws and questionnaires. Before DNA extraction, prospective study blood samples were shipped either frozen or at room temperature.

The source of this sequence is a woman aged 30 to 39 who had recovered from COVID-19. The source material was PBMCs or T cells enriched from blood (not recorded which). Recombination joined TRBV3-1 (or the pseudogene TRBV3-2) with TRBJ2-1, with 7 central nucleotides matching TRBD2. This receptor has the CDR3 CASSYTSGDSYNEQFF. The nucleotide sequence is given as TGTGCCAGCAGCTATACAAGCGGGGACTCCTACAATGAGCAGTTCTTC.